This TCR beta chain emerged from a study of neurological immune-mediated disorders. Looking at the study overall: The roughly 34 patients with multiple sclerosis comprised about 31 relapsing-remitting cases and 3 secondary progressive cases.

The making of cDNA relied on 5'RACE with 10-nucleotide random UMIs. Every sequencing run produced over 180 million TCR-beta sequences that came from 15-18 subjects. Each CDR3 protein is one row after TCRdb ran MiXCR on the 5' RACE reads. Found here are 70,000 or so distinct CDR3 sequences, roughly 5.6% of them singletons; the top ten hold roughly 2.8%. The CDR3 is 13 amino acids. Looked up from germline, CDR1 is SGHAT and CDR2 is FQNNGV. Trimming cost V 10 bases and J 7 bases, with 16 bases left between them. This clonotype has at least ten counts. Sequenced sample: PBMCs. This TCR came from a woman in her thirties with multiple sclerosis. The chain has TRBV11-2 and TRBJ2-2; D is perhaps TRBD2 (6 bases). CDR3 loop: CANKELAGGELFF. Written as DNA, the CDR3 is TGTGCCAATAAGGAACTAGCCGGCGGGGAGCTGTTTTTT.